This T cell receptor (beta chain) originates from a study of blood T cell repertoires in COVID-19. This CDR3 region has 13 residues. Germline-derived CDR1 and CDR2 are MNHEY and SVGAGI. Trimming removed 4 bases at V and 3 bases at J, with 10 bases between. Assay used: immunoSEQ multiplex PCR; TCRdb lists only in-frame clones, some missing. The sample holds some 320,000 clones; 85% are singletons and the top ten take 7.2%. The sequenced sample was peripheral blood. This clonotype was obtained from a human donor in a cohort sampled during active COVID-19. V is TRBV6-5 and J is TRBJ2-7; a possible D gene is TRBD1 (6 bases). The CDR3 loop is CASSWGPRYEQYF. For the CDR3, the DNA is TGTGCCAGCAGTTGGGGGCCTCGCTACGAGCAGTACTTC.